These T cell receptor beta chains were read from a single sample in a study of shared clonotypes between healthy human individuals. Data came from immunoSEQ multiplex PCR; TCRdb stores just in-frame clones and leaves some out. The table shows some 2,100,000 clones, with approximately 96% occurring only once. The sequenced material came from naive CD4+ T cells sorted from blood. Receptor source: a young man in good health. Both conserved end residues are part of each CDR3. D genes are given only for firm matches. For some rows the clone size is stated as once, few or many, or as a class when expanded; others skip it.

-,TRBV7-2,TRBJ1-1,-,CASSLGSQMNTEAFF,TGTGCCAGCAGCTTAGGTTCACAGATGAACACTGAAGCTTTCTTT
-,TRBV10-3,TRBJ2-7,TRBD2,CAISEFGGGAYEQYF,TGTGCCATCAGTGAATTCGGCGGGGGGGCCTACGAGCAGTACTTC
-,TRBV18,TRBJ2-5,TRBD1,CASSPYRGLETQYF,TGTGCCAGCTCACCCTACAGGGGGCTAGAGACCCAGTACTTC
-,TRBV7-2,TRBJ2-7,-,CASSLAQGLYEQYF,TGTGCCAGCAGCTTAGCGCAGGGCCTTTACGAGCAGTACTTC
-,TRBV11-3,TRBJ1-3,TRBD1,CASSRQGPGNTIYF,TGTGCCAGCAGCCGACAGGGACCTGGAAACACCATATATTTT
few,TRBV7-8,TRBJ1-6,-,CASSYGHSLSSPLHF,TGTGCCAGCAGCTACGGACATAGTCTTTCCTCACCCCTCCACTTT
-,TRBV2,TRBJ2-3,TRBD2,CASITSGIASTDTQYF,TGTGCCAGCATCACTAGCGGGATAGCCAGCACAGATACGCAGTATTTT
-,TRBV4-1,TRBJ1-5,-,CASSQEVGFSNQPQHF,TGCGCCAGCAGCCAAGAGGTAGGGTTTAGCAATCAGCCCCAGCATTTT
-,TRBV7-9,TRBJ1-1,-,CASRIFTAMNTEAFF,TGTGCCAGCAGAATTTTTACAGCCATGAACACTGAAGCTTTCTTT
-,TRBV7-2,TRBJ1-6,TRBD1,CASSSRTGSSYNSPLHF,TGTGCCAGCAGCTCACGGACAGGGAGCTCCTATAATTCACCCCTCCACTTT
-,TRBV18,TRBJ1-2,-,CASSPEGRGYGYTF,TGTGCCAGCTCACCGGAGGGGCGAGGCTATGGCTACACCTTC
-,TRBV7-8,TRBJ2-7,-,CASGAGGGPYEQYF,TGTGCCAGCGGAGCAGGGGGGGGCCCCTACGAGCAGTACTTC
-,TRBV2,TRBJ2-7,TRBD2,CASSGGRTSAYEQYF,TGTGCCAGCAGTGGAGGGCGGACTAGCGCCTACGAGCAGTACTTC
-,TRBV6-1,TRBJ2-7,TRBD1,CASSRGQVPTYEQYF,TGTGCCAGCAGCCGCGGACAGGTCCCGACCTACGAGCAGTACTTC
-,TRBV4-1,TRBJ2-1,-,CASSQPPWGTSYNEQFF,TGCGCCAGCAGCCAACCTCCTTGGGGGACCTCCTACAATGAGCAGTTCTTC
-,TRBV18,TRBJ1-1,-,CASSPPHSVDTEAFF,TGTGCCAGCTCACCACCGCACTCTGTGGACACTGAAGCTTTCTTT
-,TRBV2,TRBJ2-6,-,CASSGQHSGANVLTF,TGTGCCAGCAGTGGACAGCACTCTGGGGCCAACGTCCTGACTTTC
-,TRBV28,TRBJ1-5,-,CASREQAQPQHF,TGTGCCAGCAGGGAACAGGCTCAGCCCCAGCATTTT
-,TRBV7-2,TRBJ2-3,TRBD2,CASSPQAGGGRTDTQYF,TGTGCCAGCAGCCCACAGGCGGGAGGTGGGCGGACAGATACGCAGTATTTT
-,TRBV5-1,TRBJ2-5,TRBD2,CASSLGLAGGQETQYF,TGCGCCAGCAGCTTGGGGCTAGCGGGAGGGCAAGAGACCCAGTACTTC
-,TRBV6-1,TRBJ2-5,TRBD2,CASGIGGFGMETQYF,TGTGCCAGCGGAATCGGGGGGTTCGGGATGGAGACCCAGTACTTC
-,TRBV19,TRBJ2-2,-,CASRGAGRKNTGELFF,TGTGCCAGTAGGGGCGCAGGGAGAAAGAACACCGGGGAGCTGTTTTTT
-,TRBV6-1,TRBJ1-2,-,CASSEHSASYGYTF,TGTGCCAGCAGTGAACACAGCGCTTCTTATGGCTACACCTTC
-,TRBV7-9,TRBJ2-1,-,CASSWTVGEQFF,TGTGCCAGCAGCTGGACAGTCGGTGAGCAGTTCTTC
-,TRBV4-1,TRBJ2-2,-,CASICLEALFF,TGCGCCAGCATTTGTCTTGAGGCGCTGTTTTTT
-,TRBV10-2,TRBJ1-1,TRBD1,CTSSEKRTGGEVAFF,TGCACCAGCAGTGAAAAAAGGACAGGGGGCGAGGTAGCTTTCTTT
-,TRBV21-1,TRBJ1-1,-,CASPPGRGDTEAFF,TGTGCCAGCCCTCCAGGGAGGGGGGACACTGAAGCTTTCTTT
-,TRBV5-1,TRBJ2-7,TRBD1,CASSLGTGDSSYEQYF,TGCGCCAGCAGCTTGGGAACAGGGGATAGTAGCTACGAGCAGTACTTC
-,TRBV6-1,TRBJ2-7,TRBD2,CASTVAGGGDEQYF,TGTGCCAGCACTGTTGCTGGCGGGGGGGACGAGCAGTACTTC
-,TRBV18,TRBJ1-6,-,CASSPRGDFGSPLHF,TGTGCCAGCTCACCTAGGGGAGATTTCGGGTCACCCCTCCACTTT
-,TRBV7-2,TRBJ2-7,TRBD2,CASSFSIAGVHEQYF,TGTGCCAGCAGCTTCAGTATAGCGGGAGTTCATGAGCAGTACTTC
-,TRBV6-5,TRBJ2-4,-,CASSDGTLGGHIQYF,TGTGCCAGCAGCGACGGTACCCTGGGGGGTCACATTCAGTACTTC
-,TRBV5-1,TRBJ2-3,TRBD1,CASSLQQGFGTDTQYF,TGCGCCAGCAGCTTGCAACAGGGGTTTGGCACAGATACGCAGTATTTT
-,TRBV28,TRBJ2-7,TRBD1,CASTPGQLLSYEQYF,TGTGCCAGCACCCCGGGACAGCTACTTTCCTACGAGCAGTACTTC
-,TRBV9,TRBJ2-1,-,CASSSSGTMQLNEQFF,TGTGCCAGCAGCTCATCCGGGACAATGCAACTCAATGAGCAGTTCTTC
-,TRBV7-9,TRBJ2-3,TRBD2,CASSLVAGGSTDTQYF,TGTGCCAGCAGCTTAGTAGCGGGAGGAAGCACAGATACGCAGTATTTT
-,TRBV9,TRBJ2-5,-,CASSPGASFYQETQYF,TGTGCCAGCAGCCCTGGAGCTAGCTTTTACCAAGAGACCCAGTACTTC
once,TRBV18,TRBJ2-7,-,CASSPARPGGNEQYF,TGTGCCAGCTCACCAGCCCGTCCAGGGGGGAACGAGCAGTACTTC
once,TRBV7-9,TRBJ1-2,-,CASSLVTKDSYGYTF,TGTGCCAGCAGCTTAGTGACAAAGGATTCCTATGGCTACACCTTC
-,TRBV5-1,TRBJ1-4,TRBD1,CASSFTGGYGEKLFF,TGCGCCAGCAGCTTTACAGGGGGCTATGGTGAAAAACTGTTTTTT